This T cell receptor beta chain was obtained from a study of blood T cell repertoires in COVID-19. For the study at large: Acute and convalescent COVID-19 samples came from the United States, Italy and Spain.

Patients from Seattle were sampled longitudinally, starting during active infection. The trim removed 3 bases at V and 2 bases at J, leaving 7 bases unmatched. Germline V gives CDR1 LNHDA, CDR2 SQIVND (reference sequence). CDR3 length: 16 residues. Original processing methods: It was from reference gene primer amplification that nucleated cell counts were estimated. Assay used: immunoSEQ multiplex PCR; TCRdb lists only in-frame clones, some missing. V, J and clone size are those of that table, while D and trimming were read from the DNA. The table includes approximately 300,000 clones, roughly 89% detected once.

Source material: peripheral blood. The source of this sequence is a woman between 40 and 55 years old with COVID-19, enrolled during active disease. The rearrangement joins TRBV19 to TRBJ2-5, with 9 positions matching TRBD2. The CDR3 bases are TGTGCCAGTAGTATGGTACTAGCGGGCACGCAAGAGACCCAGTACTTC. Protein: CASSMVLAGTQETQYF.